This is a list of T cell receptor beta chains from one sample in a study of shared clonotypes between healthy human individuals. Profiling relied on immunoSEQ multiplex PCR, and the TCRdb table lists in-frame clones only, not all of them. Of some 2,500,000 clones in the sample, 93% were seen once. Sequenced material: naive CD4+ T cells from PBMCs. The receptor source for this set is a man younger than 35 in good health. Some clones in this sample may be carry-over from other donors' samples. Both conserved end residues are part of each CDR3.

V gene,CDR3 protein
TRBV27,CASSFFAGNNNEQFF
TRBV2,CASSEPPYSNQPQHF
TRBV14,CASSQFLPYRGGETQYF
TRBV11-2,CASRPIRDRGNTIYF
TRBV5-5,CASSPIGGGETQYF
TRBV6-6,CASSYSSGRGGYTF
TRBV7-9,CASSLFLEKLFF
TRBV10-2,CASSEEGGKNIQYF
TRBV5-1,CASSLLVLGNEQFF
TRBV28,CASSPQYSPETQYF
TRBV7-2,CASSPGRRTDTQYF
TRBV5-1,CASSTGQAKPSSYEQYF
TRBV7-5,CVRSLGFYTDTQYF
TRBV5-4,CASSPGTGTYEQYF
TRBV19,CASSMMGGHYGYTF
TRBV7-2,CASSLMSGRGQETQYF
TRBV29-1,CSVETATNEKLFF
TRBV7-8,CASSGGGGQPQHF
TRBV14,CASRRGGPPDTQYF
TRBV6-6,CASSSPGSGTDTQYF
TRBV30,CAWSVQRSYEQYF
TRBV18,CASSPWQEGEKLFF
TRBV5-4,CASSPGAGLATEQYF
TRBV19,CASSEPTGSPGFGYTF
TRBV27,CASSLGGGNYGYTF
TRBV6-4,CASSRQGNNEQFF
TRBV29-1,CSVHRGLETQYF
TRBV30,CAWSRRGNRRDTEAFF
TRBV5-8,CASSLRAGSRTGELFF
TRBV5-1,CASSLGRGLQETQYF